The present TCR beta chain was sequenced within a study of cytomegalovirus exposure and HLA in healthy donors. Here immunoSEQ multiplex PCR was the method, and the copy in TCRdb shows in-frame clones only, minus some. The sample consists of about 280,000 clones, 88% of them appearing once. Study-wide results and caveats: There were under 200 TCR beta chains listed as cytomegalovirus-associated.

In the case of this clone: Its antigen is not known.

Input material: PBMCs. This TCR came from a woman between 18 and 29 years old in good health and CMV-seronegative.

The CDR3: CASSLGPSYEQYF. DNA of the CDR3: TGTGCCAGCAGTTTAGGGCCTTCCTACGAGCAGTACTTC. The gene calls are TRBV28 and TRBJ2-7, with D unresolved. The germline V gene encodes CDR1 MDHEN and CDR2 SYDVKM. The germline V and J ends were trimmed by 2 bases and 1 base, with 6 bases remaining between them. The CDR3 has 13 amino acids.